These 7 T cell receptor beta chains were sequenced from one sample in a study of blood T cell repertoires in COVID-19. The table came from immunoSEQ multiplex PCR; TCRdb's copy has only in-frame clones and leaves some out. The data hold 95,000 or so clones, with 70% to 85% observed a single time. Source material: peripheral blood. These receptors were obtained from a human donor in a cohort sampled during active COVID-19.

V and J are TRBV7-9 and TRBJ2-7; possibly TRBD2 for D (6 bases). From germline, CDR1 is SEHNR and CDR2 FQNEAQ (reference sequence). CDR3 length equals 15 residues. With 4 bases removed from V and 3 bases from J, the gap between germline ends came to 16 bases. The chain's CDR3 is CASSSPWRGSYEQYF. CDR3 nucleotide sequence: TGTGCCAGCAGCTCCCCTTGGCGGGGCAGCTACGAGCAGTACTTC. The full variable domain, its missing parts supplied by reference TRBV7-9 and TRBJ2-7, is DTGVSQNPRHKITKRGQNVTFRCDPISEHNRLYWYRQTLGQGPEFLTYFQNEAQLEKSRLLSDRFSAERPKGSFSTLEIQRTEQGDSAMYLCASSSPWRGSYEQYFGPGTRLTVT.

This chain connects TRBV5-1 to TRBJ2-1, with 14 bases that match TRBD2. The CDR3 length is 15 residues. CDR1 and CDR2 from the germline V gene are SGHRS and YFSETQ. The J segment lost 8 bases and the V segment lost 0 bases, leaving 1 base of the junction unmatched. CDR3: CASSLETSGRDEQFF. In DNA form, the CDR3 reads TGCGCCAGCAGCTTGGAGACTAGCGGGAGGGATGAGCAGTTCTTC.

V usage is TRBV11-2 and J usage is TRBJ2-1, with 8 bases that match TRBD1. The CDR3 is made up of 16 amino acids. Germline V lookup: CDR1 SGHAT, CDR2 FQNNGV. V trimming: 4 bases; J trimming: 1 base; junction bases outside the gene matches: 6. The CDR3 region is CASSWRTGRSYNEQFF. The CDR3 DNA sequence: TGTGCCAGCAGCTGGAGGACAGGGCGGTCCTACAATGAGCAGTTCTTC.

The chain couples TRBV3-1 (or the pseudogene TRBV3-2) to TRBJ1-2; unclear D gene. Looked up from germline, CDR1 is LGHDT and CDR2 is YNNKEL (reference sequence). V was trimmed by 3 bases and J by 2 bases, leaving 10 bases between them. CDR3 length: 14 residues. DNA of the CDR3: TGTGCCAGCAGCCAGTTTGCGGAGAACTATGGCTACACCTTC. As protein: CASSQFAENYGYTF.

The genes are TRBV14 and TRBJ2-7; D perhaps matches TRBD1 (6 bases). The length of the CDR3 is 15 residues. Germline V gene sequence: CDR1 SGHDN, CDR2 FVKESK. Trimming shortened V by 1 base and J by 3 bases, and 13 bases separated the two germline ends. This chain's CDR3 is CASSQGAGDYYEQYF. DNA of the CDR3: TGTGCCAGCAGCCAAGGGGCAGGGGATTACTACGAGCAGTACTTC.

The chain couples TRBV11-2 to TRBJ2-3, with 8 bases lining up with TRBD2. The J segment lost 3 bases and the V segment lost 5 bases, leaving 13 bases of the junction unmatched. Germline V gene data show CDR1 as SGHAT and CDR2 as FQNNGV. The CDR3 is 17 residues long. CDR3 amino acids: CASSLLGRGGPTDTQYF. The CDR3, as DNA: TGTGCCAGCAGCCTTCTGGGCCGGGGGGGGCCAACAGATACGCAGTATTTT.

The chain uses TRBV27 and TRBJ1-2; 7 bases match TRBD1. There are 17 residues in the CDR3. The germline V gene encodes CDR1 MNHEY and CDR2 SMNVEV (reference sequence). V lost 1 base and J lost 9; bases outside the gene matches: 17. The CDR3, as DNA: TGTGCCAGCAGTTTATGGGGGACGGAACCGGGACAGTCGAGCTACACCTTC. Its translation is CASSLWGTEPGQSSYTF.